The entry that follows covers one TCR beta chain sequence. The CDR3 has 15 residues. The ends lost 0 bases at V and 6 bases at J; junction bases unmatched: 1. CDR1 is MNHEY and CDR2 is SVGAGI in the germline V gene. The data belong to a study of blood T cell repertoires in COVID-19. Study-wide background: Sources were T cells, B-cell-depleted T cells, or PBMCs; the material itself was cDNA or gDNA.

Using immunoSEQ multiplex PCR, the repertoire was profiled, and TCRdb retains in-frame clones only, with some absent. The table lists roughly 350,000 clones, about 90% of them singletons, with roughly 3.5% in the top ten. The TCR was taken from a woman between 18 and 30 years old who had recovered from COVID-19. The rearrangement links TRBV6-5 to TRBJ2-1; 11 bases line up with TRBD2. Sample: peripheral blood. The DNA for the CDR3 is TGTGCCAGCAGTTACTCTGGGACTAGCGGCAATGAGCAGTTCTTC. Its protein product is CASSYSGTSGNEQFF.